A single sample gave rise to the 15 T cell receptor beta chains below, sequenced in a study of long-term antiretroviral therapy in people with HIV. Survey-level resolution applied to immunoSEQ assay v3.0. TCRdb's copy holds only in-frame clones and misses some; the assay was immunoSEQ multiplex PCR. Found here are about 35,000 clones, approximately 85% of them singletons; the top ten hold over 9.5%. Here the sequenced sample was unsorted PBMCs, taken 2.2 years after starting antiretroviral therapy. Receptor source: a man aged 18 to 30 with HIV.

The chain is built from TRBV29-1 and TRBJ1-1, with TRBD1 matching 10 bases. V was pared by 3 bases and J by 1 base, with 5 bases of the junction left unmatched. The germline V gene has CDR1 SQVTM and CDR2 ANQGSEA. CDR3 length: 15 residues. CDR3 protein: CSVDGQGDKNTEAFF. CDR3 DNA: TGCAGCGTTGATGGACAGGGGGATAAGAACACTGAAGCTTTCTTT.

This rearrangement joins TRBV28 to TRBJ1-1, with unresolved D. Trimming removed 7 bases from V and 0 bases from J, with 9 bases in between. The CDR3 is 13 amino acids. CDR1 is MDHEN, CDR2 SYDVKM, per germline. The CDR3 DNA reads TGTGCCAGCAATCCTTTAGTGAACACTGAAGCTTTCTTT. It specifies CASNPLVNTEAFF.

Comment on this clone: One end of the junction varies from germline; a read error may be responsible. The rearrangement links TRBV6-6 to TRBJ1-1; no definite D call. Germline CDR1 reads MNHNY; CDR2 reads SVGAGI (reference sequence). CDR3 length: 11 amino acids. The chain's CDR3 is CASSYDTGAFF. CDR3 sequence (DNA): TGTGCCAGCAGTTACGATACTGGAGCTTTCTTT.

The chain combines TRBV11-2 with TRBJ1-1; D is unresolved. CDR3 length: 13 amino acids. Germline CDR1 and CDR2: SGHAT and FQNNGV. V dropped 8 bases and J dropped 7 bases, with 17 bases sitting between them. DNA of the CDR3: TGTGCCAGCCTGGAAGTGCCCTACAGTGAAGCTTTCTTT. It translates to CASLEVPYSEAFF.

The V gene is TRBV27, the J gene TRBJ2-5, with 10 bases lining up with TRBD2. Trimming removed 6 bases from V and 5 bases from J; junction bases left unmatched: 6. The CDR3 sequence is 14 residues long. Per germline, CDR1 MNHEY and CDR2 SMNVEV (reference sequence). The CDR3 nucleotides are TGTGCCAGCAGGATAGCGGGAGGCGAGGAGACCCAGTACTTC. Its translation: CASRIAGGEETQYF.

The rearrangement uses TRBV10-3 and TRBJ2-2, with D perhaps matching TRBD1 (6 bases). Germline V gene sequence: CDR1 ENHRY, CDR2 SYGVKD. CDR3 length: 14 residues. V lost 10 bases, J lost 4 bases, and 16 bases lay in between. In nucleotides, the CDR3 is TGTGCCACCAGATTGACAGGTGGCACCGGGGAGCTGTTTTTT. The encoded protein is CATRLTGGTGELFF.

The sample holds one count of this clone. J is TRBJ2-2 and V is TRBV29-1, with 7 bases fitting TRBD2. This CDR3 region has 14 residues. Losses at the gene ends were 1 base for V and 6 bases for J; bases not matched to a gene: 5. CDR1 SQVTM and CDR2 ANQGSEA come from the germline V gene. The CDR3 region has the DNA TGCAGCGTTGAAGTTTCGGCGGGGGCCGGGGAGCTGTTTTTT. Its protein product is CSVEVSAGAGELFF.

The chain employs TRBV7-9 and TRBJ2-7; no clear D. Germline values: CDR1 SEHNR, CDR2 FQNEAQ (reference sequence). Trimming removed 2 bases from V and 7 bases from J, with 12 bases in between. The CDR3 is 13 residues long. For the CDR3, the DNA is TGTGCCAGCAGCTTACTCGTTTTCTTGGAGCAGTACTTC. It encodes CASSLLVFLEQYF.

CDR3 coding DNA: TGTGCCAGCATTAAGCGGGAGGGCCGCGAGCAGTACTTC. This encodes CASIKREGREQYF. This chain uses TRBV7-9 with TRBJ2-7; 10 bases map to TRBD2. The germline gives CDR1 SEHNR, CDR2 FQNEAQ (reference sequence). The V and J ends lost 7 bases and 6 bases, in that order; junction bases with no gene match: 6. The CDR3 is 13 amino acids.

This rearrangement joins TRBV18 to TRBJ2-7; D gene ambiguous. Germline CDR1 KGHSH, CDR2 LQKENI. This CDR3 comprises 14 residues. The ends were cut back, 0 bases at V and 0 bases at J, with 6 bases in the middle. The CDR3 loop is CASSPPARSYEQYF. CDR3 bases: TGTGCCAGCTCACCACCGGCACGCTCCTACGAGCAGTACTTC.

This clone has just a few counts. The V call is TRBV27, the J call TRBJ1-3; D call uncertain. The CDR3 is made up of 17 amino acids. Germline V gives CDR1 MNHEY, CDR2 SMNVEV (reference sequence). Trimming left V 5 bases short and J 0 bases short, with 17 bases between. In DNA, the CDR3 is TGTGCCAGCAGTCCATATTCACCTGCCTTCTCTGGAAACACCATATATTTT. Translating it yields CASSPYSPAFSGNTIYF.

The chain uses TRBV5-1 and TRBJ1-3, with 10 bases matching TRBD1. The CDR3 spans 15 residues. Trimming took 2 bases from V and 4 from J; bases not matched to a gene: 3. Germline V gene sequence: CDR1 SGHRS, CDR2 YFSETQ. CDR3 DNA: TGCGCCAGCAGCTTAGGGACAGGGGTCGGAAACACCATATATTTT. It encodes CASSLGTGVGNTIYF. The full variable domain, with the rest looked up from reference TRBV5-1 and TRBJ1-3, is KAGVTQTPRYLIKTRGQQVTLSCSPISGHRSVSWYQQTPGQGLQFLFEYFSETQRNKGNFPGRFSGRQFSNSRSEMNVSTLELGDSALYLCASSLGTGVGNTIYFGEGSWLTVV.

This sequence joins TRBV9 and TRBJ2-7; no definite D call. Deletions cut 0 bases from V and 2 bases from J, with 9 bases between. CDR3 length: 14 residues. The V gene's germline CDR1 is SGDLS and CDR2 YYNGEE. The CDR3 loop is CASSVGRSAYEQYF. In DNA form, the CDR3 reads TGTGCCAGCAGCGTAGGTCGGAGTGCCTACGAGCAGTACTTC. Full variable domain (outside the CDR3, taken from reference TRBV9 and TRBJ2-7): DSGVTQTPKHLITATGQRVTLRCSPRSGDLSVYWYQQSLDQGLQFLIQYYNGEERAKGNILERFSAQQFPDLHSELNLSSLELGDSALYFCASSVGRSAYEQYFGPGTRLTVT.

This chain links TRBV5-1 with TRBJ1-4, with 7 bases lining up with TRBD1. This CDR3 has 17 amino acids. Looked up from germline, CDR1 is SGHRS and CDR2 is YFSETQ. After removal of 3 bases from V and 0 bases from J, the junction contained 8 bases not matched to a gene. The DNA of the CDR3 is TGCGCCAGCAGCTCAGCCGGGACAGCTGCAACTAATGAAAAACTGTTTTTT. It yields the protein CASSSAGTAATNEKLFF.

The chain is built from TRBV5-1 and TRBJ2-5; D remains ambiguous. In germline, CDR1 is SGHRS, CDR2 YFSETQ. This CDR3 has 13 amino acids. Trimming took 0 bases from V and 2 from J, leaving 5 bases between them. CDR3 DNA sequence: TGCGCCAGCAGCTTGGGGGAACAAGAGACCCAGTACTTC. The encoded protein is CASSLGEQETQYF.